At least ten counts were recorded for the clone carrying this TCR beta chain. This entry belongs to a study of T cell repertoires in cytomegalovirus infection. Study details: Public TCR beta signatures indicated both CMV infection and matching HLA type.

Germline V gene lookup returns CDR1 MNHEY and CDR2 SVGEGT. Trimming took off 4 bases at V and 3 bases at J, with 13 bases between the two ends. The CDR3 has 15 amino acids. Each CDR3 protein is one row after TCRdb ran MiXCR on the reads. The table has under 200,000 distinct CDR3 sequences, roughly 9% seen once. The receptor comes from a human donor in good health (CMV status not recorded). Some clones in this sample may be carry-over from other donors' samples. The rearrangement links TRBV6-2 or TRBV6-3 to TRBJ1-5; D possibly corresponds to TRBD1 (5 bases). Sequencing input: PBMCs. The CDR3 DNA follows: TGTGCCAGCAGTTCCCTAGGAGGGGACAATCAGCCCCAGCATTTT. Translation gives CASSSLGGDNQPQHF.